The 28 T cell receptor beta chains listed next were all sequenced from one sample in a study of CD8+ T cells in alopecia areata. cDNA prepared by RNA extraction and subsequent reverse transcription served as the template for sequencing. Libraries were prepared by immunoSEQ multiplex PCR; TCRdb keeps only in-frame clonotypes and omits some of them. Among about 200,000 clones listed, around three fifths were seen once. Sequencing was carried out using CD8+ T cells sorted from blood. The receptors here all came from a human donor in good health.

The genes are TRBV4-2 and TRBJ2-7, with TRBD1 as a possible D gene (6 bases). With 1 base removed from V and 1 base from J, the gap between germline ends came to 8 bases. The CDR3 is 14 amino acids. Germline CDR1 and CDR2: LGHNA and YNFKEQ. The CDR3 protein is CASSQADSSYEQYF. The CDR3 coding sequence is TGTGCCAGCAGCCAAGCGGACAGTTCCTACGAGCAGTACTTC.

This clone was picked up a small number of times. The CDR3 is CAWRAAGSGNTIYF. In DNA form, the CDR3 reads TGTGCCTGGAGGGCAGCAGGCTCTGGAAACACCATATATTTT. The V and J genes are TRBV30 and TRBJ1-3; no clear D gene. V was trimmed by 3 bases and J by 0 bases, leaving 9 bases between them. The CDR3 is 14 residues long. Germline assignment: CDR1 GTSNPN and CDR2 SVGIG (reference sequence).

For the CDR3, the DNA is TGTGCCAGCAAGTATAAGAGTGGAAGCACAGATACGCAGTATTTT. It encodes CASKYKSGSTDTQYF. The chain is built from TRBV7-8 and TRBJ2-3, with no clear D. This CDR3 is built from 15 residues. Per the germline V gene, CDR1 is SGHVS and CDR2 is FQNEAQ. V was shortened by 7 bases and J by 0 bases, with 14 bases between the two germline ends. Filled out from reference TRBV7-8 and TRBJ2-3, the complete variable domain reads GAGVSQSPRYKVAKRGQDVALRCDPISGHVSLFWYQQALGQGPEFLTYFQNEAQLDKSGLPSDRFFAERPEGSVSTLKIQRTQQEDSAVYLCASKYKSGSTDTQYFGPGTRLTVL.

The chain recombines TRBV29-1 with TRBJ1-1; D ambiguous. CDR3 length: 11 amino acids. Trimming left V 4 bases short and J 8 bases short, with 11 bases between. Germline lookup yields CDR1 SQVTM and CDR2 ANQGSEA. CDR3 protein: CSVGTVLEAFF. The DNA for the CDR3 is TGCAGCGTTGGGACGGTCCTCGAAGCTTTCTTT.

This chain links TRBV30 with TRBJ2-7; D is uncertain. Deletions cut 2 bases from V and 5 bases from J, with 13 bases between. The germline gives CDR1 GTSNPN, CDR2 SVGIG (reference sequence). The CDR3 totals 13 residues. The CDR3 is CAWSRWGRDEQYF. CDR3 bases: TGTGCCTGGAGTCGATGGGGTAGGGACGAGCAGTACTTC.

The V call is TRBV29-1, the J call TRBJ1-2, with D possibly being TRBD1 (6 bases). This CDR3 contains 15 residues. Deletions cut 6 bases from V and 2 bases from J, with 19 bases between. Looked up from germline, CDR1 is SQVTM and CDR2 is ANQGSEA. CDR3 region: CSVLLWGGLNYGYTF. The CDR3 region has the DNA TGCAGCGTATTACTGTGGGGGGGCCTAAACTATGGCTACACCTTC.

This clone has only a few counts. The genes are TRBV7-8 and TRBJ2-7, with D possibly being TRBD1 or TRBD2 (5 bases each). Germline lookup yields CDR1 SGHVS and CDR2 FQNEAQ. There are 13 residues in the CDR3. V was trimmed by 3 bases and J by 2 bases, leaving 8 bases between them. In nucleotides, the CDR3 is TGTGCCAGCAGCTTCCGGGACGCCTACGAGCAGTACTTC. Protein: CASSFRDAYEQYF. Based on the CDR3 plus reference TRBV7-8 and TRBJ2-7, the full variable domain is GAGVSQSPRYKVAKRGQDVALRCDPISGHVSLFWYQQALGQGPEFLTYFQNEAQLDKSGLPSDRFFAERPEGSVSTLKIQRTQQEDSAVYLCASSFRDAYEQYFGPGTRLTVT.

The rearrangement joins TRBV13 to TRBJ1-2; 10 nucleotides match TRBD1. Germline-derived CDR1 and CDR2 are PRHDT and FYEKMQ (reference sequence). The CDR3 loop spans 18 amino acids. V trimming: 4 bases; J trimming: 4 bases; junction bases outside the gene matches: 15. DNA of the CDR3: TGTGCCAGCAGCTCCCGGGACAGGGGCTCCTACCTATCCTATGGCTACACCTTC. Translated: CASSSRDRGSYLSYGYTF.

The chain combines TRBV29-1 with TRBJ1-1; D uncertain. Per the germline V gene, CDR1 is SQVTM and CDR2 is ANQGSEA. Trimming removed 5 bases from V and 8 bases from J, with 15 bases in between. This CDR3 is 12 amino acids long. As DNA, the CDR3 is TGCAGCGTTCGCGACAAGCAAGGGGAAGCTTTCTTT. Translating gives CSVRDKQGEAFF.

This clone has a single count. The V call is TRBV30, the J call TRBJ1-1; 7 bases match TRBD1. The germline V gene encodes CDR1 GTSNPN and CDR2 SVGIG (reference sequence). V trimming: 3 bases; J trimming: 6 bases; junction bases outside the gene matches: 10. CDR3 size: 14 residues. The CDR3: CAWRGVGTVPEAFF. The CDR3 coding sequence is TGTGCCTGGAGGGGGGTCGGGACAGTCCCTGAAGCTTTCTTT.

This clone was counted between two and nine times. The chain recombines TRBV7-6 with TRBJ1-2, with no clear D. Germline V gene data show CDR1 as SGHVS and CDR2 as FNYEAQ. V was pared by 3 bases and J by 5 bases, with 10 bases between. This CDR3 is built from 13 residues. CDR3 sequence reads: CASSFGEGYGYTF. The CDR3 DNA follows: TGTGCCAGCAGCTTCGGGGAAGGGTATGGCTACACCTTC.

Concerning this clone itself: The same CDR3 arises from other DNA sequences in this sample as well. The gene calls are TRBV2 and TRBJ1-5; D unclear. V dropped 0 bases and J dropped 2 bases, with 8 bases sitting between them. This CDR3 is 15 amino acids long. Germline V gene data show CDR1 as SNHLY and CDR2 as FYNNEI. This CDR3 is CASSEAGRGNQPQHF. The CDR3 DNA reads TGTGCCAGCAGTGAAGCCGGGCGGGGCAATCAGCCCCAGCATTTT.

In its sample, this clone was seen a few times. The chain couples TRBV5-5 to TRBJ1-5; 7 bases match TRBD1. V gave up 0 bases and J gave up 6 bases; unmatched junction bases: 15. Germline values: CDR1 SGHKS, CDR2 YYEKEE (reference sequence). The CDR3 is 18 amino acids. The DNA of the CDR3 is TGTGCCAGCAGCTTGGGCGTCTCCGGGACAGTCAGCGGTCAGCCCCAGCATTTT. It encodes CASSLGVSGTVSGQPQHF.

V gene TRBV5-1 combines with J gene TRBJ2-2, with unresolved D. This CDR3 comprises 14 residues. The ends were cut back, 2 bases at V and 2 bases at J, with 7 bases in the middle. Germline V gene lookup returns CDR1 SGHRS and CDR2 YFSETQ. CDR3 sequence (DNA): TGCGCCAGCAGCTTTTCCGGTAACACCGGGGAGCTGTTTTTT. Amino acids: CASSFSGNTGELFF.

The chain carries TRBV27 and TRBJ1-2; 8 bases fit TRBD1. The CDR3 contains 13 residues. Germline values: CDR1 MNHEY, CDR2 SMNVEV (reference sequence). J lost 8 bases, V lost 5 bases, and 7 bases had no gene match. This chain's CDR3 is CASSETGALGYTF. The CDR3 coding sequence is TGTGCCAGCAGTGAGACAGGGGCATTGGGCTACACCTTC.

The gene calls are TRBV19 and TRBJ2-2; tentative D call: TRBD1 (5 bases). Germline V gives CDR1 LNHDA, CDR2 SQIVND (reference sequence). Trimming removed 0 bases from V and 4 bases from J, with 15 bases in between. The CDR3 is 17 amino acids. CDR3 residues: CASSIEGPVVATGELFF. DNA for the CDR3: TGTGCCAGTAGTATAGAGGGGCCGGTGGTCGCCACCGGGGAGCTGTTTTTT.

The J gene is TRBJ1-1, the V gene TRBV7-2; D perhaps matches TRBD1 (5 bases). The CDR3 covers 13 residues. With 0 bases removed from V and 5 bases from J, the gap between germline ends came to 7 bases. CDR1 is SGHTA and CDR2 is FQGNSA in the germline V gene. The CDR3 nucleotides read TGTGCCAGCAGCTTAGCGCGGGGGACTGAAGCTTTCTTT. It is translated as CASSLARGTEAFF.

This sequence joins TRBV2 and TRBJ2-7, with TRBD1 identical over 8 bases. Germline V gene lookup returns CDR1 SNHLY and CDR2 FYNNEI. The V segment lost 3 bases and the J segment 3 bases; nucleotides outside the gene matches: 16. This CDR3 is 18 amino acids long. The CDR3 region is CASSEGGTGLIKHYEQYF. CDR3 nucleotides: TGTGCCAGCAGTGAGGGCGGGACAGGACTCATCAAACACTACGAGCAGTACTTC.

The CDR3 is CASSQRDRAIDYGYTF. The CDR3 coding sequence is TGCGCCAGCAGCCAAAGGGACAGGGCAATTGACTATGGCTACACCTTC. The rearrangement joins TRBV4-1 to TRBJ1-2; 9 positions match TRBD1. The CDR3 is 16 amino acids. Germline V gene sequence: CDR1 MGHRA, CDR2 YSYEKL. With V trimmed by 2 bases and J by 3 bases, 7 bases remained unmatched.

This clone appeared a few times. The rearrangement links TRBV9 to TRBJ1-6; D is unresolved. V lost 0 bases and J lost 7, with 5 bases in between. The CDR3 length is 13 residues. Germline values: CDR1 SGDLS, CDR2 YYNGEE. The CDR3 loop is CASSVAENSPLHF. The CDR3 coding sequence is TGTGCCAGCAGCGTAGCCGAGAATTCACCCCTCCACTTT.

The chain combines TRBV13 with TRBJ2-7, with D perhaps TRBD2 (5 bases). Trimming stripped 0 bases from V and 3 bases from J, with 12 bases between. This CDR3 is 15 amino acids long. Germline CDR1 reads PRHDT; CDR2 reads FYEKMQ (reference sequence). This CDR3 is CASSLGPGFNYEQYF. For the CDR3, the DNA is TGTGCCAGCAGCTTAGGGCCGGGGTTCAACTACGAGCAGTACTTC.

The table lists this clone with a few counts. The rearrangement joins TRBV4-1 to TRBJ2-1, with D uncertain. Germline V gene data show CDR1 as MGHRA and CDR2 as YSYEKL. This CDR3 comprises 13 residues. Trimming shortened V by 1 base and J by 6 bases, and 7 bases separated the two germline ends. The CDR3, as DNA: TGCGCCAGCAGCCAAGTTGGCACCAATGAGCAGTTCTTC. Translation gives CASSQVGTNEQFF.

This clone is a singleton in its sample. V gene TRBV27 combines with J gene TRBJ2-7; D gene ambiguous. The length of the CDR3 is 14 residues. Germline V gene sequence: CDR1 MNHEY, CDR2 SMNVEV (reference sequence). V lost 3 bases to trimming and J lost 6 bases, with 15 bases between them. The CDR3, as DNA: TGTGCCAGCAGTTTGGGCGGACCCGGCTCCGAGCAGTACTTC. This gives the protein CASSLGGPGSEQYF.

This chain connects TRBV14 to TRBJ1-2; TRBD1 aligns across 7 bases. CDR1 and CDR2 (germline): SGHDN, FVKESK. This CDR3 spans 15 amino acids. J lost 3 bases, V lost 1 base, and 5 bases had no gene match. The CDR3 bases are TGTGCCAGCAGCCAAGCCGAAGGGGGCTACTATGGCTACACCTTC. Translated, it gives CASSQAEGGYYGYTF.

The rearrangement uses TRBV5-6 and TRBJ2-2; maybe TRBD1 (5 bases). Germline V gene data show CDR1 as SGHDT and CDR2 as YYEEEE. The CDR3 sequence is 14 residues long. V was cut by 2 bases and J by 6 bases, with 11 bases left in between. The CDR3 here is CASSLRGPPGELFF. Written as DNA, the CDR3 is TGTGCCAGCAGCTTAAGGGGCCCGCCCGGGGAGCTGTTTTTT.

The J gene is TRBJ1-6, the V gene TRBV5-6, with D possibly matching TRBD1 (5 bases). This CDR3 spans 14 amino acids. The germline gives CDR1 SGHDT, CDR2 YYEEEE. V was cut by 3 bases and J by 4 bases, with 8 bases left in between. The CDR3 DNA reads as TGTGCCAGCAGCTCGGACATTTATAATTCACCCCTCCACTTT. This encodes CASSSDIYNSPLHF.

This clone was seen only a few times. The chain recombines TRBV4-3 with TRBJ2-7; TRBD2 matches at 7 bases. Germline CDR1 reads LGHNA; CDR2 reads YSLEER. This CDR3 has 16 residues. V lost 1 base, J lost 5 bases, and 11 bases stayed unmatched. The CDR3: CASSQVAGTTVHEQYF. The CDR3 DNA follows: TGCGCCAGCAGCCAAGTTGCGGGGACTACTGTCCACGAGCAGTACTTC.

V is TRBV4-2 and J is TRBJ2-3, with D perhaps being TRBD1 or TRBD2 (6 bases each). The CDR3 length is 16 residues. Germline CDR1 LGHNA, CDR2 YNFKEQ. Trimming left V 1 base short and J 3 bases short, with 14 bases between. CDR3 sequence (DNA): TGTGCCAGCAGCCAAGTACGGGCGGGGACAACAGATACGCAGTATTTT. Amino acids: CASSQVRAGTTDTQYF.